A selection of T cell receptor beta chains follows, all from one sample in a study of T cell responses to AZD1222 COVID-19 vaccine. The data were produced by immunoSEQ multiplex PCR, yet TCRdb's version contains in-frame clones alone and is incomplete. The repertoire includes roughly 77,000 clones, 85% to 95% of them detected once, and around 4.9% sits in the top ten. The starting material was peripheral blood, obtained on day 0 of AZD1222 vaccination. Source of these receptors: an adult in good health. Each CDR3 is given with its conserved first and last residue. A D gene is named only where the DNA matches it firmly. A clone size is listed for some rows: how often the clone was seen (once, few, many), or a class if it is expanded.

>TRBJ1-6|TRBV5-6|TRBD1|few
TGTGCCAGCAGCCGAACAGGACAGGGTAATTCACCCCTCCACTTT
CASSRTGQGNSPLHF
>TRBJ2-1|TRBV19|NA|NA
TGTGCCAGTAGTCAGGAGGGAAATGAGCAGTTCTTC
CASSQEGNEQFF
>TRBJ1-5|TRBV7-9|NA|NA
TGTGCCAGCAGCTTTCGGGGGAGGAAAGACCAGCCCCAGCATTTT
CASSFRGRKDQPQHF
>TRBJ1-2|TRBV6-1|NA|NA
TGTGCCAGCAGTCAGGATCCACTCTATGGCTACACCTTC
CASSQDPLYGYTF
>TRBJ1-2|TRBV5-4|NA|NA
TGTGCCAGCAGCTTAGACGGCTATGGCTACACCTTC
CASSLDGYGYTF
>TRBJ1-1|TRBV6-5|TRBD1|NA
TGTGCCAGCAGTCGCAGGGGGCCTGAAGCTTTCTTT
CASSRRGPEAFF
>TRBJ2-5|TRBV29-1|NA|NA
TGCAGCGTTGAGGGGGGTGAGACCCAGTACTTC
CSVEGGETQYF
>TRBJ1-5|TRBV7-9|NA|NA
TGTGCCAGCAGCTTAGCCGAGGGGAGCAATCAGCCCCAGCATTTT
CASSLAEGSNQPQHF
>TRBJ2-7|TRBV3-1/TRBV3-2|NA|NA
TGTGCCAGCAGCCAAGATCTACAGAGCTCCTACGAGCAGTACTTC
CASSQDLQSSYEQYF
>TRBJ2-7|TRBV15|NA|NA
TGTGCCACCAGCAGAGAGGCACACAGAGTATACGAGCAGTACTTC
CATSREAHRVYEQYF
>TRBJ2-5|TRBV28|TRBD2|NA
TGTGCCAGCAGCCAGCCGGCGGGGGTGCGAGAGACCCAGTACTTC
CASSQPAGVRETQYF
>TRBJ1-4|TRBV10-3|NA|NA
TGTGCCATCAGACAGGGTGCAACTAATGAAAAACTGTTTTTT
CAIRQGATNEKLFF
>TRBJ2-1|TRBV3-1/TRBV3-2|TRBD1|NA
TGTGCCAGCAGCCAAGCCTGGACAGGGTACAATGAGCAGTTCTTC
CASSQAWTGYNEQFF
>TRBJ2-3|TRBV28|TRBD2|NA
TGTGCCAGCATAACGAGCGCGGGGGGACGCACAGATACGCAGTATTTT
CASITSAGGRTDTQYF
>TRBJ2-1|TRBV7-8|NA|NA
TGTGCCAGCAGCTTAGTTCGTCGGGGTACAACCTACAATGAGCAGTTCTTC
CASSLVRRGTTYNEQFF
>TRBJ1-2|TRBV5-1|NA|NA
TGCGCCAGCAGCTTGGCCGGGCACGGGGACTATGGCTACACCTTC
CASSLAGHGDYGYTF
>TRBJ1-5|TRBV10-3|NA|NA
TGTGCCATCAGTGAGCGGGTAGGGAGAGGTCAGCCCCAGCATTTT
CAISERVGRGQPQHF
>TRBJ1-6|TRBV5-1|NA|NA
TGCGCCAGCAGCTTGGGCGGAATTTGGGATGGTTCACCCCTCCACTTT
CASSLGGIWDGSPLHF
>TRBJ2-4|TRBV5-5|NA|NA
TGTGCCAGCAGCCCAGGGGTGGGGGCGTCGGACATTCAGTACTTC
CASSPGVGASDIQYF
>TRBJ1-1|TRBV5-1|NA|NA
TGCGCCAGCAGTACCGGGACGGTGAACACTGAAGCTTTCTTT
CASSTGTVNTEAFF
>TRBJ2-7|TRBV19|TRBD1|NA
TGTGCCAGTAGTATGACCGGGACAGCCGGCGAGCAGTACTTC
CASSMTGTAGEQYF
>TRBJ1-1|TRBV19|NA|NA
TGTGCCAGTAGATCTCAGGGACTTCCGAACACTGAAGCTTTCTTT
CASRSQGLPNTEAFF
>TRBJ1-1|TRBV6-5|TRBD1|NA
TGTGCCAGCAGTCTGTGGACAGGGGAGTTCACTGAAGCTTTCTTT
CASSLWTGEFTEAFF
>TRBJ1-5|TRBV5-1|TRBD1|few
TGCGCCAGCAGCTCCGGGACAGATGCGAGTCAGCCCCAGCATTTT
CASSSGTDASQPQHF
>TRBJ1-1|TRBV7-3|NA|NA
TGTGCCAGCAGCTTCAAAACAGGGAACACTGAAGCTTTCTTT
CASSFKTGNTEAFF
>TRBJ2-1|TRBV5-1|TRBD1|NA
TGCGCCAGCAGCAGACGGGACAGGGGGATCGATGAGCAGTTCTTC
CASSRRDRGIDEQFF
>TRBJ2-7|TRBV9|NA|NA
TGTGCCAGCAGCGAGGGGACGGCGGGGCGGGAGCAGTACTTC
CASSEGTAGREQYF
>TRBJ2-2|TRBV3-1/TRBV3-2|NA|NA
TGTGCCAGCAGCCTCCGGGGATCGAACACCGGGGAGCTGTTTTTT
CASSLRGSNTGELFF
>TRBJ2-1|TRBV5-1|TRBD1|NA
TGCGCCAGCAGCTTAGACAGGGTTTATTACAATGAGCAGTTCTTC
CASSLDRVYYNEQFF
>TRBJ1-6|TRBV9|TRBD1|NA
TGTGCCAGCAGCTCCCAGACAGGGCCGAGTTCACCCCTCCACTTT
CASSSQTGPSSPLHF
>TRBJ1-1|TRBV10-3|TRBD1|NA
TGTGCCATCAGTGTTGGACAGGGGGGTAGTGAAGCTTTCTTT
CAISVGQGGSEAFF
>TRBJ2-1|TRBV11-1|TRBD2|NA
TGTGCCAGCAGCTTAGGGACTAGGAATTACAATGAGCAGTTCTTC
CASSLGTRNYNEQFF
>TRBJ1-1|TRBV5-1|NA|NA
TGCGCCAGCAGCTTGGTGTTGGTCAGTATGAACACTGAAGCTTTCTTT
CASSLVLVSMNTEAFF
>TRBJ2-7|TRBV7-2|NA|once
TGTGCCAGCAGCTTAGCAGCTAGCGTGTCCTACGAGCAGTACTTC
CASSLAASVSYEQYF
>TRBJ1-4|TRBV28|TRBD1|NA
TGTGCCAGCAGCCAGACAGGGGCGACTAATGAAAAACTGTTTTTT
CASSQTGATNEKLFF
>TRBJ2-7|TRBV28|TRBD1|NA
TGTGCCAGCAGTTTTTTCGGCCGGGGACAGGGGAACTACGAGCAGTACTTC
CASSFFGRGQGNYEQYF
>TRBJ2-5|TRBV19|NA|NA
TGTGCCAGTAGTATTTTTGGGGGGAACCAAGAGACCCAGTACTTC
CASSIFGGNQETQYF
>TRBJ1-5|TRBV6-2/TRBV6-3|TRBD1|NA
TGTGCCAGCAGTCAGGGGGTTTATCAGCCCCAGCATTTT
CASSQGVYQPQHF
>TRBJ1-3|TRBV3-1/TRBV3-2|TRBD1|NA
TGTGCCAGCAGCCAATCCCGGGACAGGGTTAGAAACACCATATATTTT
CASSQSRDRVRNTIYF
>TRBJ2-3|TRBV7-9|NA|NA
TGTGCCAGCAGCTTAGGGGCTCTTGCGGCTAGCACAGATACGCAGTATTTT
CASSLGALAASTDTQYF
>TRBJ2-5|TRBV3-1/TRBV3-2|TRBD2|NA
TGTGCCAGCAGCGACCCGGGAGGCGGGGGGTCCTACGGGACCCAGTACTTC
CASSDPGGGGSYGTQYF
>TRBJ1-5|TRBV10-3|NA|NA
TGTGCCACTACGGACCTGTGGGGTCAGCCCCAGCATTTT
CATTDLWGQPQHF
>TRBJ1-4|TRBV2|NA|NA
TGTGCCAGCAGTGCGAGGAAAGGGGGGGAAAAACTGTTTTTT
CASSARKGGEKLFF
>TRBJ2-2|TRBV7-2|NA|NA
TGTGCCAGCAGCCCCGACACCGGGGAGCTGTTTTTT
CASSPDTGELFF
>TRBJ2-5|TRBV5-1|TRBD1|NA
TGCGCCAGCAGCTTTGGACAGGGTATTTTGGGCCACCAAGAGACCCAGTACTTC
CASSFGQGILGHQETQYF
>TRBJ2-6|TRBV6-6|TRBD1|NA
TGTGCCAGCAGTCGGGACGGGACAGGGGCTTACTCTGGGGCCAACGTCCTGACTTTC
CASSRDGTGAYSGANVLTF
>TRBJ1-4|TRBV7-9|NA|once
TGTGCCAGCAGCTTAGGCTTCGGTAATGAAAAACTGTTTTTT
CASSLGFGNEKLFF
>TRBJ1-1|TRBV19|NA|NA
TGTGCCAGTAGTATGAGGGCTACTGAAGCTTTCTTT
CASSMRATEAFF
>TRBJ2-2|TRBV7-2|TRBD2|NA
TGTGCCAGCAGCCCCGCTTCGCGGGGGGGCGACACCGGGGAGCTGTTTTTT
CASSPASRGGDTGELFF
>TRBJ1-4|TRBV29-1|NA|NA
TGCAGCGTTGAAGACGATGGGGAAAAACTGTTTTTT
CSVEDDGEKLFF
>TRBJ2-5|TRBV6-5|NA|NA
TGTGCCAGCAGTAAACGGGACGGAAAGAAGCAGACCCAGTACTTC
CASSKRDGKKQTQYF
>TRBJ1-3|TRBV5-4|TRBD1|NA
TGTGCCAGCAGCCGTTCTGGGACAGAGATAAACACCATATATTTT
CASSRSGTEINTIYF